This entry features one TCR beta chain sequence. Unique molecular identifiers were used in preparing the TCRbeta library. One entry per CDR3 protein results from TCRdb running MiXCR on the PCR reads. This sample carries around 450,000 distinct CDR3 sequences, under 20% of them seen once, and the ten largest clones take roughly 29%. The data belong to a study of T-cell reconstitution after alpha-beta-depleted transplantation in children. The CDR3 is 13 amino acids. This clonotype was sampled from a boy in the first two years of life who had a stem cell transplant for Wiskott-Aldrich syndrome, so the T cells may come from the graft donor. This rearrangement joins TRBV21-1 to TRBJ2-3; TRBD2 was called by the table and not checked on the DNA. TRBV21-1 is labeled a pseudogene. Sample: PBMCs, mostly from graft donor cells, taken 360 days after TCRalphabeta/CD19-depleted stem cell transplant. CDR3 sequence (DNA): TGTGCCAGCAGCGCTGCGGGAGCGTATACGCAGTATTTT. Translation gives CASSAAGAYTQYF.